This T cell receptor beta chain was recovered during a study of vaccination effects on CD4 cells after COVID-19. Overall study results and limits: Late after vaccination, infection- and vaccine-induced clones showed marked clonal contraction. The vaccine-induced clones of healthy vaccinees included only 1 of 255 that cross-reacted with common cold coronaviruses. No early post-infection timepoints were available in the study, which also included few convalescent patients.

Concerning this clone itself: The target antigen is unknown.

The protocol was immunoSEQ multiplex PCR, while the TCRdb copy is restricted to in-frame clones and leaves out a portion. The profile shows 26,000 or so clones, over 65% of them singletons. ViraFEST used viral peptide pools to expand antigen-specific CD4+ T cells before sequencing. Having been cultured for ten to eleven days, the cells underwent CD4+ T cell isolation. All vaccine recipients tested negative for nucleocapsid antibodies and had never contracted SARS-CoV-2 infection. IL-2 medium supplanted half the medium on days 3 and 7. Trimming cost V 4 bases and J 5 bases, with 12 bases left between them. The CDR3 extends over 13 amino acids. Germline CDR1 is SGHRS and CDR2 is YFSETQ.

The J gene is TRBJ1-1, the V gene TRBV5-1; D is possibly TRBD1 (5 bases). This TCR was sampled from a human donor who received a COVID-19 vaccine. Here the sequenced sample was CD4+ T cells from PBMCs cultured with HCoV-NL63 spike peptides, taken before COVID-19 vaccination. CDR3 bases: TGCGCCAGCAGCGGGCAGGGAGGAACTGAAGCTTTCTTT. This codes for CASSGQGGTEAFF.